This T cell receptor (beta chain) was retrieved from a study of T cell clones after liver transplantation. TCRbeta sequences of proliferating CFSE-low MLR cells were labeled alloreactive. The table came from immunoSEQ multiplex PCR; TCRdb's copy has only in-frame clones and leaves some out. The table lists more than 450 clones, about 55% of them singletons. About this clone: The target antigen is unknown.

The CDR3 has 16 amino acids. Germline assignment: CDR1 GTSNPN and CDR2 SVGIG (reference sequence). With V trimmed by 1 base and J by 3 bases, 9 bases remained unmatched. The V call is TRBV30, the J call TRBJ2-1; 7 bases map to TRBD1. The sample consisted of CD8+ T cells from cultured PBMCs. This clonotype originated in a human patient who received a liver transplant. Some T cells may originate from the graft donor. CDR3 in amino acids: CAWSARGQVIYNEQFF. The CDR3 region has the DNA TGTGCCTGGAGTGCGAGAGGACAGGTAATCTACAATGAGCAGTTCTTC.